This TCR beta chain was captured in a study of early T cells in non-severe SARS-CoV-2 infection. Study as a whole: Alpha and beta chains were unpaired, from unsorted whole-blood bulk RNA.

This CDR3 contains 16 residues. V lost 6 bases and J 1 base, leaving 18 bases between the germline ends. Unique molecular identifiers were added to individual cDNA molecules. TCRdb reprocessed the 5' RACE reads via MiXCR and lists one record per CDR3 protein. Of about 39,000 distinct CDR3 sequences in the sample, roughly 4.2% are singletons; the top ten hold 2.5% to 3.5%. Many counts were recorded for this clonotype. Its antigen is not identified. Study results and limitations: VDJdb-based annotation leaned toward anti-spike CD8 responses and missed private and CD4 specificities.

The source material was whole blood. The clonotype comes from an adult who was a healthcare worker with PCR-confirmed SARS-CoV-2 infection or an uninfected control (not recorded which). J is TRBJ1-1 and V is TRBV12-3 or TRBV12-4; D is perhaps TRBD1 (5 bases). CDR3 sequence (DNA): TGTGCCAGCAGCCCAGGGTCCGGCGGTTGGAACACTGAAGCTTTCTTT. Its protein is CASSPGSGGWNTEAFF.